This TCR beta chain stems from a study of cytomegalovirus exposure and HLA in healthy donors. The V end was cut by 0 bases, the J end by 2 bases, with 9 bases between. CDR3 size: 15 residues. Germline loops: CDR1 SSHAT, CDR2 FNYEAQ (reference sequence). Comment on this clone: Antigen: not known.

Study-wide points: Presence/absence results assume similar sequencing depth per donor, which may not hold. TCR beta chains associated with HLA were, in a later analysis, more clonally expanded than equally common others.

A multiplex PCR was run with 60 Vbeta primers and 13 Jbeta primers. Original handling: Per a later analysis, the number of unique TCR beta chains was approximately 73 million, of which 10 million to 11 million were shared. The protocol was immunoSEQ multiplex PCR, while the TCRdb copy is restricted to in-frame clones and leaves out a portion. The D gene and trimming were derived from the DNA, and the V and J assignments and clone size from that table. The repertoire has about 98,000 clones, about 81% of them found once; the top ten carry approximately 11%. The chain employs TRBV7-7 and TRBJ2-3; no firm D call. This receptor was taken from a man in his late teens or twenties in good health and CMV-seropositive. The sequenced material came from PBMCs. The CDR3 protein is CASSLAATDTDTQYF. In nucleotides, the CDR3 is TGTGCCAGCAGCTTAGCAGCCACAGACACAGATACGCAGTATTTT.